Presented here are 27 T cell receptor beta chains from one specimen sequenced in a study of response to subunit inactivated influenza vaccine. TCRdb reprocessed the RT-PCR reads with MiXCR, giving one entry per CDR3 protein. This sample carries around 750,000 distinct CDR3 sequences, around 21% of them seen once, and the ten largest clones take about 10%. Source: PBMCs from blood, taken less than 6 days after vaccination. These receptors came from a man in his fifties or sixties who received an inactivated influenza vaccine.

A word on this clonotype: A read error may be the cause here, since a much bigger clone is one base away. The V call is TRBV27, the J call TRBJ2-7, with TRBD2 identical over 8 bases. The CDR3 loop spans 15 amino acids. V shed 5 bases, J shed 2 bases, and the junction held 8 bases outside the gene matches. Germline values: CDR1 MNHEY, CDR2 SMNVEV (reference sequence). Here the CDR3 DNA reads TGTGCCAGCAGTCCGAAGACTAGCGATCCCTACGAGCAGTACTTC. Translating it yields CASSPKTSDPYEQYF.

The chain carries TRBV12-3 or TRBV12-4 and TRBJ2-7, with D perhaps being TRBD1 or TRBD2 (5 bases each). CDR3 length: 13 residues. V was trimmed by 6 bases and J by 9 bases, leaving 18 bases between them. The CDR3 is CASRLTAVGGQYF. CDR3 in DNA: TGTGCCAGCAGACTCACAGCGGTTGGGGGGCAGTACTTC.

The chain carries TRBV4-3 and TRBJ2-7, with 8 nucleotides matching TRBD1. V was clipped by 3 bases and J by 6 bases; unmatched bases: 10. The CDR3 extends over 15 amino acids. CDR1 is LGHNA and CDR2 is YSLEER in the germline V gene. Written as DNA, the CDR3 is TGCGCCAGCAGCCAGAAAGACAGGGGAGGAGCCGAGCAGTACTTC. Its translation is CASSQKDRGGAEQYF.

This clonotype turned up a few times. V gene TRBV24-1 combines with J gene TRBJ2-2; TRBD1 matches 7 bases. Germline loops: CDR1 KGHDR, CDR2 SFDVKD. The CDR3 is 16 residues long. Germline trimming cut 4 bases from V and 7 bases from J; bases unmatched to any gene: 11. The CDR3 coding sequence is TGTGCCACCAGTGACCAACCGACAACAGGGGTCGGGGAGCTGTTTTTT. Encoded protein: CATSDQPTTGVGELFF.

The chain links TRBV5-1 to TRBJ1-6; 7 nucleotides line up with TRBD1. This CDR3 comprises 16 residues. Germline assignment: CDR1 SGHRS and CDR2 YFSETQ. Trimming took 0 bases from V and 4 from J; bases not matched to a gene: 4. CDR3 in amino acids: CASSLARGPYNSPLHF. CDR3 DNA: TGCGCCAGCAGCTTGGCTAGGGGGCCGTATAATTCACCCCTCCACTTT.

The chain links TRBV2 to TRBJ2-3, with 11 bases identical to TRBD2. V shed 5 bases and J 4 bases; nucleotides not matched to a gene: 11. The V gene's germline CDR1 is SNHLY and CDR2 FYNNEI. The CDR3 runs to 17 residues. In DNA, the CDR3 is TGTGCCAGCAGTTGGGGTAGCGGGAGGGCCTGGGCAGATACGCAGTATTTT. Translating gives CASSWGSGRAWADTQYF.

This clonotype was seen repeatedly, ten times or more. The chain carries TRBV5-1 and TRBJ1-2, with D possibly being TRBD1 (5 bases). V was pared by 0 bases and J by 2 bases, with 8 bases between. The germline gives CDR1 SGHRS, CDR2 YFSETQ. The CDR3 spans 14 residues. The chain's CDR3 is CASSLEGRNYGYTF. CDR3 coding DNA: TGCGCCAGCAGCTTGGAGGGACGGAACTATGGCTACACCTTC.

On this clonotype: At one end, the junction sequence differs from germline, possibly due to a read error. The chain recombines TRBV7-2 with TRBJ1-2; 7 bases line up with TRBD1. This CDR3 comprises 12 residues. From germline, CDR1 is SGHTA and CDR2 FQGNSA. The chain's CDR3 is CASTQRQGTPSF. The CDR3 nucleotides read TGTGCCAGCACCCAGAGACAGGGTACACCCTCCTTC. Variable domain in full (rest from reference TRBV7-2 and TRBJ1-2): GAGVSQSPSNKVTEKGKDVELRCDPISGHTALYWYRQSLGQGLEFLIYFQGNSAPDKSGLPSDRFSAERTGGSVSTLTIQRTQQEDSAVYLCASTQRQGTPSFGSGTRLTVV.

V usage is TRBV5-1 and J usage is TRBJ2-3; 13 nucleotides line up with TRBD2. The CDR3 is 17 amino acids. V was pared by 0 bases and J by 2 bases, with 3 bases of the junction left unmatched. CDR1 and CDR2 from the germline V gene are SGHRS and YFSETQ. CDR3 nucleotides: TGCGCCAGCAGCTTGGAGGGACTAGCGGGGCCCACAGATACGCAGTATTTT. The encoded protein is CASSLEGLAGPTDTQYF. The full variable domain, in which reference TRBV5-1 and TRBJ2-3 provide the parts outside the CDR3, is KAGVTQTPRYLIKTRGQQVTLSCSPISGHRSVSWYQQTPGQGLQFLFEYFSETQRNKGNFPGRFSGRQFSNSRSEMNVSTLELGDSALYLCASSLEGLAGPTDTQYFGPGTRLTVL.

This sequence joins TRBV5-1 and TRBJ2-2; 9 positions agree with TRBD1. CDR3 length equals 16 residues. The J segment lost 5 bases and the V segment lost 2 bases, leaving 7 bases of the junction unmatched. The germline V gene encodes CDR1 SGHRS and CDR2 YFSETQ. As DNA, the CDR3 is TGCGCCAGCAGCTTAACCGGGACAGGGAGTACCGGGGAGCTGTTTTTT. Translating gives CASSLTGTGSTGELFF.

The gene calls are TRBV2 and TRBJ2-1; D call uncertain. CDR1 is SNHLY, CDR2 FYNNEI, per germline. V was cut by 7 bases and J by 4 bases, with 14 bases left in between. The CDR3 loop spans 14 amino acids. CDR3 loop: CASTEAYNYNEQFF. The CDR3 DNA reads as TGTGCCAGCACCGAAGCGTATAATTACAATGAGCAGTTCTTC. The full variable domain, in which reference TRBV2 and TRBJ2-1 provide the parts outside the CDR3, is EPEVTQTPSHQVTQMGQEVILRCVPISNHLYFYWYRQILGQKVEFLVSFYNNEISEKSEIFDDQFSVERPDGSNFTLKIRSTKLEDSAMYFCASTEAYNYNEQFFGPGTRLTVL.

The sample holds many counts of this clonotype. In DNA form, the CDR3 reads TGCGCCAGCAGCTCCAGTATGGATACGCAGTATTTT. Encoded protein: CASSSSMDTQYF. The V call is TRBV5-1, the J call TRBJ2-3; D is ambiguous. The V and J ends lost 3 bases and 6 bases respectively, with 8 bases between them. Germline V gene data show CDR1 as SGHRS and CDR2 as YFSETQ. The CDR3 is 12 amino acids.

The V call is TRBV20-1, the J call TRBJ1-5; D is possibly TRBD1 (5 bases). The CDR3 has 17 amino acids. The germline V gene has CDR1 DFQATT and CDR2 SNEGSKA (reference sequence). Between the trimmed V and J ends, which lost 3 bases and 6 bases, there was a span of 24 bases. The CDR3 sequence is CSASDPIQGRFGQPQHF. Written as DNA, the CDR3 is TGCAGTGCTAGTGATCCAATCCAGGGTCGATTTGGTCAGCCCCAGCATTTT.

This clonotype showed up many times. This sequence joins TRBV5-5 and TRBJ2-3; D tentatively fits TRBD1 or TRBD2 (6 bases each). Germline CDR1 and CDR2: SGHKS and YYEKEE (reference sequence). The CDR3 length is 16 residues. The V gene lost 0 bases and the J gene lost 4 bases, with 15 bases spanning the gap. The CDR3: CASSLGGASSSDTQYF. The CDR3 region has the DNA TGTGCCAGCAGCTTGGGGGGGGCCAGCAGCTCAGATACGCAGTATTTT.

This clonotype was seen repeatedly, ten times or more. The V gene is TRBV29-1, the J gene TRBJ1-1; weak D call: TRBD1 (5 bases). Looked up from germline, CDR1 is SQVTM and CDR2 is ANQGSEA. This CDR3 spans 16 amino acids. Trimming shortened V by 3 bases and J by 0 bases, and 17 bases separated the two germline ends. As DNA, the CDR3 is TGCAGCGTTGAGGTCATACCGGGGCAACTGAACACTGAAGCTTTCTTT. Its translation: CSVEVIPGQLNTEAFF. The full variable domain, with the rest looked up from reference TRBV29-1 and TRBJ1-1, is SAVISQKPSRDICQRGTSLTIQCQVDSQVTMMFWYRQQPGQSLTLIATANQGSEATYESGFVIDKFPISRPNLTFSTLTVSNMSPEDSSIYLCSVEVIPGQLNTEAFFGQGTRLTVV.

The J gene is TRBJ1-4, the V gene TRBV7-9; 8 bases line up with TRBD1. The germline V gene has CDR1 SEHNR and CDR2 FQNEAQ (reference sequence). J was trimmed by 0 bases and V by 6 bases; bases with no gene match: 6. This CDR3 contains 16 residues. The CDR3 reads CASRPTGGATNEKLFF. The DNA of the CDR3 is TGTGCCAGCAGACCTACAGGGGGTGCAACTAATGAAAAACTGTTTTTT.

This clonotype has more than one count but fewer than ten. This chain links TRBV20-1 with TRBJ2-7, with 11 bases lining up with TRBD1. This CDR3 has 14 residues. Germline values: CDR1 DFQATT, CDR2 SNEGSKA (reference sequence). The CDR3 DNA follows: TGCAGACTAGCCGGGGACAGGGGGTTGAACGAGCAGTACTTC. It is translated as CRLAGDRGLNEQYF.

CDR3 in amino acids: CASSQAGGLAEAFF. DNA for the CDR3: TGTGCCAGCAGCCAAGCCGGGGGTTTGGCTGAAGCTTTCTTT. The gene calls are TRBV14 and TRBJ1-1; weak D call: TRBD1 (5 bases). This CDR3 spans 14 amino acids. Trimming stripped 1 base from V and 6 bases from J, with 12 bases between. The V gene's germline CDR1 is SGHDN and CDR2 FVKESK.

This clonotype showed up just a few times. This chain joins TRBV5-1 and TRBJ2-2, with 7 bases matching TRBD2. V lost 4 bases and J lost 4; bases outside the gene matches: 7. This CDR3 region has 15 residues. Germline assignment: CDR1 SGHRS and CDR2 YFSETQ. The CDR3 protein is CASSGGGGSTGELFF. The DNA of the CDR3 is TGCGCCAGCAGCGGGGGAGGCGGGAGCACCGGGGAGCTGTTTTTT.

In this sample, this clonotype turned up many times. The gene calls are TRBV20-1 and TRBJ2-4; D is perhaps TRBD2 (5 bases). The CDR3 is 13 residues long. CDR1 and CDR2 from the germline V gene are DFQATT and SNEGSKA (reference sequence). V lost 6 bases to trimming and J lost 6 bases, with 15 bases between them. For the CDR3, the DNA is TGCAGTGCAGAACCGGGATATAGAAACATTCAGTACTTC. Its protein product is CSAEPGYRNIQYF.

This chain links TRBV4-1 with TRBJ1-2, with D hard to call. CDR1 is MGHRA and CDR2 is YSYEKL in the germline V gene. V shed 4 bases and J shed 8 bases, with 20 bases lying between them. This CDR3 contains 15 residues. Here the CDR3 reads CASSLADGFSVGYTF. In DNA form, the CDR3 reads TGCGCCAGCAGCCTCGCCGATGGGTTCTCTGTCGGCTACACCTTC.

In its sample, this clonotype was seen a few times. CDR3 bases: TGTGCCAGCAGTCCCGGGACAGCCTTCTATGGCTACACCTTC. Amino acid sequence: CASSPGTAFYGYTF. The rearrangement uses TRBV12-3 or TRBV12-4 and TRBJ1-2; TRBD1 agrees at 7 bases. Germline trimming cut 5 bases from V and 4 bases from J; bases unmatched to any gene: 7. The CDR3 sequence is 14 residues long.

This clonotype was detected only a few times. The V call is TRBV20-1, the J call TRBJ2-1; TRBD2 is a possible D gene (5 bases). This CDR3 has 15 residues. Trimming took 0 bases from V and 1 from J, leaving 10 bases between them. Looked up from germline, CDR1 is DFQATT and CDR2 is SNEGSKA (reference sequence). This CDR3 is CSARDSDLSYNEQFF. CDR3 DNA sequence: TGCAGTGCTAGAGATAGCGATCTATCCTACAATGAGCAGTTCTTC.

This clonotype was detected only a few times. Written as DNA, the CDR3 is TGCAGTGCCACAAGCGGGGGCCCTCGAGGTGAGCAGTTCTTC. As protein: CSATSGGPRGEQFF. The chain combines TRBV20-1 with TRBJ2-1; TRBD2 aligns across 8 bases. Germline V gives CDR1 DFQATT, CDR2 SNEGSKA (reference sequence). With V trimmed by 6 bases and J by 9 bases, 13 bases remained unmatched. CDR3 length: 14 residues.

This clonotype came up a few times. V usage is TRBV24-1 and J usage is TRBJ2-7, with D uncertain. This CDR3 is 12 amino acids long. In germline, CDR1 is KGHDR, CDR2 SFDVKD. Trimming removed 3 bases at V and 4 bases at J, with 6 bases between. The chain's CDR3 is CATSDGLYEQYF. In DNA, the CDR3 is TGTGCCACCAGTGATGGCCTATACGAGCAGTACTTC.

V and J are TRBV7-9 and TRBJ2-7; 10 nucleotides line up with TRBD1. This CDR3 region has 14 residues. Losses at the gene ends were 5 bases for V and 3 bases for J; bases not matched to a gene: 4. Germline V CDR1 and CDR2: SEHNR, FQNEAQ (reference sequence). DNA of the CDR3: TGTGCCAGCAGCACGGGGACAGGGGACTACGAGCAGTACTTC. Amino acid sequence: CASSTGTGDYEQYF.

J is TRBJ2-5 and V is TRBV6-4; D tentatively reads TRBD1 or TRBD2 (5 bases each). The CDR3 has 21 residues. V was pared by 6 bases and J by 2 bases, with 34 bases between. Germline CDR1 is MRHNA and CDR2 is SNTAGT. The CDR3 spells CASRPSGPRGLGRADQETQYF. The CDR3 coding sequence is TGTGCCAGCAGACCCTCAGGTCCCCGGGGCCTCGGGCGCGCCGATCAAGAGACCCAGTACTTC.